These 13 T cell receptor beta chains were sequenced from one sample in a study of metastatic and nonmetastatic thyroid tumors. Patients underwent thyroid surgery, and none had received any treatment before it. MiXCR re-clonotyped the PCR reads for TCRdb. This table holds tens of thousands of clones, approximately 12% found once. The sequencing input was blood. Source of these receptors: a female donor with papillary thyroid cancer or a benign thyroid nodule (not recorded which). Some clones in this sample may be carry-over from other donors' samples.

This clone was detected many times. The V and J genes are TRBV2 and TRBJ2-6; D remains ambiguous. This CDR3 has 13 amino acids. With 6 bases removed from V and 0 bases from J, the gap between germline ends came to 3 bases. Germline lookup yields CDR1 SNHLY and CDR2 FYNNEI. CDR3 residues: CASRNSGANVLTF. The CDR3 DNA reads as TGTGCCAGCAGGAACTCTGGGGCCAACGTCCTGACTTTC.

At least ten counts were recorded for this clone. The V and J genes are TRBV11-2 and TRBJ2-5; 9 bases line up with TRBD2. The CDR3 extends over 15 amino acids. Germline-derived CDR1 and CDR2 are SGHAT and FQNNGV. V shed 0 bases and J 2 bases; nucleotides not matched to a gene: 1. The CDR3 DNA reads TGTGCCAGCAGCTTAGAGCTAGCGGGGCAAGAGACCCAGTACTTC. Encoded protein: CASSLELAGQETQYF. Drawing the rest from reference TRBV11-2 and TRBJ2-5, the complete variable domain is EAGVAQSPRYKIIEKRQSVAFWCNPISGHATLYWYQQILGQGPKLLIQFQNNGVVDDSQLPKDRFSAERLKGVDSTLKIQPAKLEDSAVYLCASSLELAGQETQYFGPGTRLLVL.

There are many counts of this clone. The chain has TRBV5-6 and TRBJ2-5; 7 positions agree with TRBD2. Trimming at V came to 4 bases and at J to 5 bases, leaving 11 bases not matched to a gene. This CDR3 is 15 amino acids long. Germline V gene sequence: CDR1 SGHDT, CDR2 YYEEEE. CDR3 DNA sequence: TGTGCCAGCAGCGGGTGGGAGGGAGCGGTTGAGACCCAGTACTTC. Encoded protein: CASSGWEGAVETQYF.

This clone came up many times. The chain employs TRBV7-9 and TRBJ1-2, with a tentative D call TRBD1 (6 bases). V was cut by 5 bases and J by 8 bases, with 15 bases left in between. CDR3 length equals 13 residues. Germline lookup yields CDR1 SEHNR and CDR2 FQNEAQ (reference sequence). CDR3 nucleotide sequence: TGTGCCAGCAGCGATGACAGGACAAGGGGCTACACCTTC. Translating it yields CASSDDRTRGYTF.

Many counts were recorded for this clone. The V gene is TRBV6-6, the J gene TRBJ2-6, with D unresolved. CDR1 MNHNY and CDR2 SVGAGI come from the germline V gene (reference sequence). The CDR3 runs to 20 residues. V was clipped by 2 bases and J by 0 bases, with 20 bases between them. The CDR3 DNA reads TGTGCCAGCAGTTACGAGTCCCCCAGACAACCCCTCTCTGGGGCCAACGTCCTGACTTTC. The encoded protein is CASSYESPRQPLSGANVLTF.

This clone is judged medium-sized. The rearrangement joins TRBV24-1 to TRBJ2-5; the match to TRBD2 covers 8 bases. Germline V gives CDR1 KGHDR, CDR2 SFDVKD. This CDR3 spans 14 amino acids. The junction had 1 base not matched to a gene; V was cut back by 3 bases and J by 2 bases. The CDR3 sequence is CATSDGTSQETQYF. The CDR3 DNA sequence: TGTGCCACCAGTGATGGGACTAGTCAAGAGACCCAGTACTTC.

The table lists this clone with many counts. V and J are TRBV14 and TRBJ2-2; perhaps TRBD1 as D (7 bases). Trimming cost V 1 base and J 5 bases, with 11 bases left between them. This CDR3 region has 15 residues. From germline, CDR1 is SGHDN and CDR2 FVKESK. The CDR3 loop is CASSQVRGRTGELFF. The CDR3 coding sequence is TGTGCCAGCAGCCAAGTCAGGGGGAGGACCGGGGAGCTGTTTTTT.

There are many counts of this clone. The V and J genes are TRBV6-1 and TRBJ1-1; D unclear. Germline assignment: CDR1 MNHNS and CDR2 SASEGT. The CDR3 loop spans 14 amino acids. Trimming stripped 5 bases from V and 4 bases from J, with 14 bases between. The CDR3 spells CASSWAGEVTEAFF. The DNA of the CDR3 is TGTGCCAGCAGTTGGGCCGGGGAAGTCACTGAAGCTTTCTTT.

This clone is medium-sized within its sample. Other DNA sequences from this sample encode an identical CDR3 as well. The V call is TRBV27, the J call TRBJ1-2; D is uncertain. Germline CDR1 MNHEY, CDR2 SMNVEV (reference sequence). This CDR3 has 15 residues. Trimming shortened V by 0 bases and J by 0 bases, and 8 bases separated the two germline ends. The CDR3 protein is CASSLSGRTNYGYTF. CDR3 coding DNA: TGTGCCAGCAGTTTATCTGGCCGGACTAACTATGGCTACACCTTC.

With regard to this clone: One junction end does not reproduce the germline sequence, and a read error may be involved. The rearrangement uses TRBV5-1 and TRBJ2-6; D remains ambiguous. The V gene's germline CDR1 is SGHRS and CDR2 YFSETQ. CDR3 length: 18 residues. The CDR3 loop is CASSWTTRSSSGSNVLTF. The CDR3 coding sequence is TGCGCCAGCAGCTGGACGACACGGTCGAGCTCTGGGTCCAACGTCCTGACTTTC.

This clone has at least ten counts. The chain carries TRBV7-6 and TRBJ2-2; D gene unclear. With 3 bases removed from V and 6 bases from J, the gap between germline ends came to 5 bases. Germline CDR1 SGHVS, CDR2 FNYEAQ. The CDR3 has 12 residues. The DNA of the CDR3 is TGTGCCAGCAGCTTTGGGTCCGGGGAGCTGTTTTTT. Its translation: CASSFGSGELFF.

This chain connects TRBV7-6 to TRBJ1-5, with D perhaps matching TRBD1 (5 bases). From germline, CDR1 is SGHVS and CDR2 FNYEAQ. V gave up 5 bases and J gave up 6 bases, with 14 bases separating them. The CDR3 runs to 14 residues. This CDR3 reads CASSPGLRGQPQHF. CDR3 sequence (DNA): TGTGCCAGCAGCCCGGGCCTGAGGGGTCAGCCCCAGCATTTT.

J is TRBJ2-1 and V is TRBV7-3; D is perhaps TRBD2 (6 bases). V was cut by 1 base and J by 7 bases, with 17 bases left in between. Germline V gene data show CDR1 as SGHTA and CDR2 as FQGTGA. The CDR3 is 16 amino acids. CDR3 residues: CASSLMGGWAGNEQFF. DNA for the CDR3: TGTGCCAGCAGCTTAATGGGTGGTTGGGCGGGGAATGAGCAGTTCTTC.